This T cell receptor beta chain derives from a study of blood T cell repertoires in COVID-19 (dated by TCRdb to the early 2020s). Study-wide context: Collaborator samples came from the United States, Italy and Spain and covered acute and convalescent phases of COVID-19. The prospective study material was composed of cDNA or gDNA derived from T cells, B-cell-depleted T cells, or PBMCs. Subjects who had been exposed to COVID-19, were actively infected with it, or had recovered from it provided the deeply sampled blood TCRbeta repertoires that made up the dataset. The repertoires were released in a freely available public database intended as a resource for research on the immune response to SARS-CoV-2. Samples were obtained from the ongoing ImmuneRACE study (first 160 participants) and from 1,254 subjects provided by 6 global collaborators. A de-identified subject ID, COVID-19 status, age in years and sex were almost always included in the sample metadata. Where available, HLA class I and class II types were taken from metadata supplied by the sample provider and were not determined by assay-based typing.

Study-level results and caveats: The amount of clinical and demographic metadata varied by source and participant and was provided uncurated.

The immunoSEQ Assay, a bias-controlled multiplex PCR, was used to amplify TCRbeta CDR3 regions from genomic DNA. Turning to the authors' computational methods: The number of nucleated cells in each sample was estimated by amplification of reference gene primers within the assay. To quantify the absolute abundance of each unique TCRbeta CDR3 rearrangement, sequence reads were collapsed and filtered. For each sample, productive Simpson clonality was calculated as the square root of Simpson's diversity index over productive rearrangements. Here the immuneACCESS table is served through TCRdb, limited to in-frame sequences with V and J called. Missing clones are a known gap in these copies; in checked studies unresolved V genes cover under half, and the rest lacks a known reason. V and J calls and clone size are as listed in that table; D and trimming were resolved from the DNA. The sample has 200,000 to 250,000 clones on record, over 80% of them singletons. The ten largest clones take up roughly 0.95% of the sample.

About this clone: Its antigen is still unknown. No quality values exist for individual bases; no much larger clone is one base distant.

CDR1 WNHNN and CDR2 SYGVQD are derived from the germline V gene (reference sequence). Reading from cysteine to phenylalanine, the CDR3 counts 13 amino acids. CDR3 DNA is the only sequence kept; it has 39 bases, read in frame from the first base. A distance of 10 bases separates the germline ends of V and J, which lose 3 bases and 8 bases respectively. In the prospective study, participants were about 18 to 95 years old, resided in about two dozen geographic areas of the United States, and were enrolled through a virtual design. Cohort assignment in the prospective study relied on participant-reported clinical history from a screening survey and a study questionnaire. Exposed participants had been in contact, within 2 weeks of entering the study, with a person who had a PCR-confirmed or clinician-diagnosed case of COVID-19. In the prospective study, mobile phlebotomists collected whole blood, serum and a nasopharyngeal or oropharyngeal swab from each participant. Over a 2-month period, participants in the prospective study had the option of providing additional blood draws and questionnaires. Blood samples from the prospective study were shipped frozen or at room temperature prior to DNA extraction.

The sample was PBMCs or T cells enriched from blood (not recorded which). The sequence derives from a man in his fifties who had been exposed to COVID-19. The chain was built from TRBV10-1 and TRBJ1-4; the D gene cannot be named for sure. The nucleotides read TGCGCCAGCAGTGATCGTAGAGGAGAAAAACTGTTTTTT. Its protein reads: CASSDRRGEKLFF.